Below, 9 T cell receptor beta chains from the same sample are listed, as sequenced in a study of blood T cells in healthy people across ages. A J-beta primer mix and a sample-barcoded 5' primer were used in a second PCR of roughly 6 to 11 cycles. One entry per CDR3 protein results from TCRdb running MiXCR on the 5' RACE reads. The sample carries some 920,000 distinct CDR3 sequences, roughly 50% recorded once. The sequencing input was blood. The receptors come from a woman aged 55 to 70 in good health.

The rearrangement joins TRBV28 to TRBJ2-3, with 7 bases fitting TRBD2. CDR3 size: 16 residues. Per germline, CDR1 MDHEN and CDR2 SYDVKM. V shed 6 bases and J 6 bases; nucleotides not matched to a gene: 15. CDR3 in DNA: TGTGCCAGCAGCCCCGGGGGAGCGGGACCCCCGGATACGCAGTATTTT. It yields the protein CASSPGGAGPPDTQYF. Together with reference TRBV28 and TRBJ2-3, the CDR3 gives the full variable domain: DVKVTQSSRYLVKRTGEKVFLECVQDMDHENMFWYRQDPGLGLRLIYFSYDVKMKEKGDIPEGYSVSREKKERFSLILESASTNQTSMYLCASSPGGAGPPDTQYFGPGTRLTVL.

The chain employs TRBV3-1 and TRBJ2-1, with D possibly matching TRBD2 (5 bases). V lost 3 bases and J lost 12, with 15 bases in between. In germline, CDR1 is LGHDT, CDR2 YNNKEL (reference sequence). The CDR3 has 13 residues. DNA of the CDR3: TGTGCCAGCAGCCAGACATCCGGGAAAGGGCAGTTCTTC. It is translated as CASSQTSGKGQFF.

CDR3 amino acids: CASSLRTDSYTF. In DNA, the CDR3 is TGTGCCAGCAGTTTGCGGACAGATTCCTACACCTTC. This rearrangement joins TRBV28 to TRBJ1-2, with D perhaps TRBD1 (6 bases). CDR1 MDHEN and CDR2 SYDVKM come from the germline V gene. The CDR3 is made up of 12 amino acids. The V end was cut by 3 bases, the J end by 10 bases, with 12 bases between.

V usage is TRBV7-2 and J usage is TRBJ2-7, with D perhaps matching TRBD2 (5 bases). V was trimmed by 0 bases and J by 5 bases, leaving 11 bases between them. Looked up from germline, CDR1 is SGHTA and CDR2 is FQGNSA. CDR3 length: 14 amino acids. The CDR3 sequence is CASSLAGVRNEQYF. The CDR3 DNA sequence: TGTGCCAGCAGCTTAGCGGGAGTGAGGAACGAGCAGTACTTC.

The chain couples TRBV4-1 to TRBJ2-7; tentatively, D is TRBD1 or TRBD2 (5 bases each). CDR1 is MGHRA, CDR2 YSYEKL, per germline. V dropped 0 bases and J dropped 3 bases, with 12 bases sitting between them. The CDR3 is 15 amino acids. The CDR3 DNA follows: TGCGCCAGCAGCCAAGATGTGGGACCGGTCTACGAGCAGTACTTC. It translates to CASSQDVGPVYEQYF.

This clonotype was seen a handful of times. The V and J genes are TRBV15 and TRBJ2-3; perhaps TRBD2 as D (6 bases). The CDR3 extends over 16 amino acids. Deletions cut 1 base from V and 4 bases from J, with 15 bases between. Germline V gene sequence: CDR1 LNHNV, CDR2 YYDKDF (reference sequence). The CDR3 sequence: CATSRGRAGTADTQYF. CDR3 nucleotides: TGTGCCACCAGCAGAGGAAGGGCGGGAACTGCAGATACGCAGTATTTT. The full variable domain, rest sourced from reference TRBV15 and TRBJ2-3, is DAMVIQNPRYQVTQFGKPVTLSCSQTLNHNVMYWYQQKSSQAPKLLFHYYDKDFNNEADTPDNFQSRRPNTSFCFLDIRSPGLGDTAMYLCATSRGRAGTADTQYFGPGTRLTVL.

The chain carries TRBV9 and TRBJ2-7, with D perhaps matching TRBD2 (6 bases). The DNA end lines up better with TRBJ2-5; the J call may be wrong. Germline assignment: CDR1 SGDLS and CDR2 YYNGEE. The CDR3 totals 15 residues. As DNA, the CDR3 is TGTGCCAGCAGCGTAGCGGGAGATATTTACGAGACCCAGTACTTC. Translated, it gives CASSVAGDIYETQYF.

This clonotype appeared a few times. The genes are TRBV13 and TRBJ2-1; weak D call: TRBD1 (9 bases). CDR3 length equals 17 residues. Germline-derived CDR1 and CDR2 are PRHDT and FYEKMQ (reference sequence). Trimming removed 3 bases at V and 8 bases at J, with 23 bases between. DNA for the CDR3: TGTGCCAGCAGCTTGGACAGGGGACGAGCGGGAGTAGATGAGCAGTTCTTC. This encodes CASSLDRGRAGVDEQFF.

This clonotype was seen a single time. The CDR3 region has the DNA TGTGCCAGCAGTGAAGTTGGAGAACCGAGCACAGATACGCAGTATTTT. This sequence encodes CASSEVGEPSTDTQYF. The chain links TRBV2 to TRBJ2-3; D unclear. V was shortened by 1 base and J by 0 bases, with 11 bases between the two germline ends. The CDR3 extends over 16 amino acids. CDR1 and CDR2 from the germline V gene are SNHLY and FYNNEI.